This is a list of T cell receptor beta chains from one sample in a study of CD8+CD57+ T cells in acquired aplastic anemia. One entry per CDR3 protein, called by TCRdb with MiXCR from the reads. The sample contains more than 250,000 distinct CDR3 sequences, approximately 56% of which appear only once. Sequencing used sorted CD4+, CD8+, or CD8+CD57+ T cells (not recorded which) from PBMCs. The receptors were sampled from a human donor with severe aplastic anemia or a healthy control (not recorded which). Each CDR3 is given with its conserved first and last residue. A D gene is named only where the DNA matches it firmly. Size is stated for part of the rows, as once, few or many counts, or as a class when the clone is expanded.

V gene	J gene	clone size	CDR3 length	D gene	CDR3 protein	CDR3 DNA
TRBV29-1	TRBJ2-1	NA	12	NA	CSVMQQGNEQFF	TGCAGCGTTATGCAACAAGGGAATGAGCAGTTCTTC
TRBV15	TRBJ1-2	few	13	NA	CATSRQGASGYTF	TGTGCCACCAGCAGACAGGGAGCTAGTGGCTACACCTTC
TRBV20-1	TRBJ2-2	NA	15	TRBD2	CSAMTSGGLTGELFF	TGCAGTGCTATGACTAGCGGGGGTCTCACCGGGGAGCTGTTTTTT
TRBV20-1	TRBJ2-1	NA	16	TRBD2	CSARPWERGGRDEQFF	TGCAGTGCTAGACCTTGGGAGCGGGGGGGGAGGGATGAGCAGTTCTTC
TRBV19	TRBJ2-5	NA	14	TRBD2	CASSIATSVETQYF	TGTGCCAGTAGTATAGCTACTAGCGTGGAGACCCAGTACTTC
TRBV24-1	TRBJ2-1	NA	17	TRBD2	CASSSTSGSRTYNEQFF	TGTGCCAGCAGCTCGACTAGCGGGAGTAGAACCTACAATGAGCAGTTCTTC
TRBV24-1	TRBJ2-7	NA	14	NA	CATSDTGHTYEQYF	TGTGCCACCAGTGATACAGGTCATACCTACGAGCAGTACTTC
TRBV25-1	TRBJ2-3	few	15	TRBD2	CASSLRGGGTDTQYF	TGTGCCAGCAGCTTGCGGGGGGGCGGCACAGATACGCAGTATTTT
TRBV20-1	TRBJ2-2	NA	14	TRBD1	CSGTGQGNTGELFF	TGCAGTGGGACGGGACAGGGGAACACCGGGGAGCTGTTTTTT
TRBV10-3	TRBJ2-1	NA	11	TRBD2	CASAGGVEQFF	TGTGCCTCTGCGGGAGGGGTTGAGCAGTTCTTC
TRBV7-2	TRBJ2-3	many	14	TRBD2	CASSVGGSSDTQYF	TGTGCCAGCAGTGTGGGGGGGTCGTCAGATACGCAGTATTTT
TRBV7-8	TRBJ2-3	NA	14	TRBD1	CASSPTGITDTQYF	TGTGCCAGCAGCCCGACAGGGATCACAGATACGCAGTATTTT
TRBV10-1	TRBJ1-6	NA	17	TRBD1	CASSLGQLCSYNSPLHF	TGCGCCAGCAGTCTGGGACAGCTGTGCTCCTATAATTCACCCCTCCACTTT
TRBV24-1	TRBJ2-2	NA	16	NA	CATSDPGINSSGELFF	TGTGCCACCAGTGATCCAGGGATTAACTCCAGCGGGGAGCTGTTTTTT
TRBV20-1	TRBJ2-1	NA	15	TRBD2	CSAASGRGVYNEQFF	TGCAGTGCTGCAAGCGGGAGAGGAGTCTACAACGAGCAGTTCTTC
TRBV7-9	TRBJ2-7	NA	15	NA	CASSLGQELSYEQYF	TGTGCCAGCAGCTTAGGACAGGAACTCTCCTACGAGCAGTACTTC
TRBV7-3	TRBJ2-2	NA	16	TRBD1	CASSSQDRGRTLKLFF	TGTGCCAGCAGCTCGCAGGACAGGGGTCGAACACTGAAGCTGTTTTTT
TRBV12-5	TRBJ1-1	NA	13	NA	CASGLVRGTEAFF	TGTGCTAGTGGTTTGGTAAGGGGGACTGAAGCTTTCTTT
TRBV20-1	TRBJ2-5	once	14	TRBD1	CSAGIYRQGITQYF	TGCAGTGCCGGGATATATCGACAGGGTATAACCCAGTACTTC
TRBV9	TRBJ2-1	NA	18	NA	CASRKTGSQKAKYNEQFF	TGTGCCAGCCGCAAGACAGGCTCACAGAAGGCGAAATACAATGAGCAGTTCTTC
TRBV24-1	TRBJ2-1	NA	14	NA	CATSDSWGVNEQFF	TGTGCCACCAGTGATTCGTGGGGAGTGAATGAGCAGTTCTTC
TRBV19	TRBJ2-7	NA	13	NA	CASSKPTSLQQYF	TGTGCCAGTAGTAAGCCTACCTCCCTACAGCAGTACTTC
TRBV7-9	TRBJ2-7	NA	14	TRBD1	CASRKTGGGYEQYF	TGTGCCAGCAGAAAGACAGGGGGCGGCTACGAGCAGTACTTC
TRBV7-6	TRBJ2-7	few	17	NA	CASSLARGRGSSYEQYF	TGTGCCAGCAGCTTAGCGCGGGGCCGGGGTTCCTCCTACGAGCAGTACTTC
TRBV7-8	TRBJ2-5	few	16	TRBD2	CASSRSRSGMWETQYF	TGTGCCAGCAGCCGGTCCCGTAGCGGGATGTGGGAGACCCAGTACTTC
TRBV24-1	TRBJ2-1	NA	14	TRBD1	CATSDNRGSYEQFF	TGTGCCACCAGTGACAACAGGGGGTCCTATGAGCAGTTCTTC
TRBV2	TRBJ2-7	NA	15	NA	CASSYSRAGYYEQYF	TGTGCCAGCAGTTACTCGAGGGCAGGGTACTACGAGCAGTACTTC
TRBV7-6	TRBJ1-3	NA	15	NA	CASSRRQASGNTIYF	TGTGCCAGCAGTCGTAGACAGGCGTCTGGAAACACCATATATTTT
TRBV4-2	TRBJ2-3	many	14	TRBD1	CASSQVDRGDTQYF	TGTGCCAGCAGCCAAGTCGACAGGGGGGATACGCAGTATTTT
TRBV12-3/TRBV12-4	TRBJ1-2	NA	13	NA	CASSLKVSLIYTF	TGTGCCAGCAGTTTGAAGGTTTCTTTGATCTACACCTTC
TRBV5-1	TRBJ2-1	NA	15	TRBD2	CASRLGLATYNEQFF	TGCGCCAGCAGATTGGGACTAGCGACGTACAATGAGCAGTTCTTC
TRBV11-1	TRBJ2-3	once	14	TRBD1	CASSSDRRWDTQYF	TGTGCCAGCAGCTCGGACAGGAGGTGGGATACGCAGTATTTT
TRBV15	TRBJ1-1	NA	14	NA	CATSGGWGSTEAFF	TGTGCCACCAGCGGGGGGTGGGGGTCCACTGAAGCTTTCTTT
TRBV20-1	TRBJ2-1	NA	16	TRBD2	CSARETSGRKYNEQFF	TGCAGTGCTAGAGAGACTAGCGGGAGGAAGTACAATGAGCAGTTCTTC
TRBV5-8	TRBJ1-5	many	14	NA	CASSYRLLGQPQHF	TGTGCCAGCAGCTACAGGCTCCTGGGTCAGCCCCAGCATTTT
TRBV7-3	TRBJ2-7	many	16	NA	CASSLYGPELGGEQYF	TGTGCCAGCAGCTTATATGGTCCGGAGCTCGGTGGAGAGCAGTACTTC
TRBV7-9	TRBJ2-1	NA	10	NA	CASQGGEQFF	TGTGCCAGCCAGGGTGGTGAGCAGTTCTTC
TRBV28	TRBJ1-1	NA	12	TRBD1	CASSSGNRGAFF	TGTGCCAGCAGTTCGGGCAACAGGGGTGCTTTCTTT
TRBV7-2	TRBJ2-3	NA	16	TRBD2	CASSLGRRLAGGPRRF	TGTGCCAGCAGCTTAGGTCGTCGACTAGCGGGGGGGCCGAGGCGGTTT
TRBV6-5	TRBJ1-6	many	17	TRBD1	CASSYSTGGQESSPLHF	TGTGCCAGCAGTTACTCGACGGGGGGACAGGAGAGTTCACCCCTCCACTTT
TRBV7-8	TRBJ1-4	NA	16	NA	CASSLLYLAGGEKLFF	TGTGCCAGCAGCTTATTGTATCTAGCGGGGGGTGAAAAACTGTTTTTT
TRBV12-3/TRBV12-4	TRBJ1-1	NA	12	NA	CASTWAETEAFF	TGTGCCAGCACTTGGGCAGAGACTGAAGCTTTCTTT
TRBV5-1	TRBJ2-3	many	15	NA	CASSLIEGLTDTQYF	TGCGCCAGCAGCTTGATCGAGGGATTGACAGATACGCAGTATTTT
TRBV24-1	TRBJ2-3	NA	16	NA	CATSQPLGGMEDTQYF	TGTGCCACCAGCCAACCCCTTGGGGGCATGGAGGATACGCAGTATTTT
TRBV20-1	TRBJ2-1	many	11	TRBD1	CSADRGHEQFF	TGCAGTGCGGACAGGGGGCACGAGCAGTTCTTC
TRBV6-1	TRBJ2-7	many	15	NA	CANSEVLEQGYEQYF	TGTGCCAACAGTGAAGTTTTAGAACAGGGCTACGAGCAGTACTTC
TRBV10-3	TRBJ2-7	few	13	NA	CAIGNREAYEQYF	TGTGCCATCGGGAACAGGGAAGCCTACGAGCAGTACTTC
TRBV15	TRBJ1-1	many	18	TRBD1	CATSRPFPGQGGVTEAFF	TGTGCCACCAGCAGACCATTTCCGGGACAGGGGGGGGTTACTGAAGCTTTCTTT
TRBV9	TRBJ2-1	NA	16	NA	CASSVGTLSSYNEQFF	TGTGCCAGCAGCGTTGGGACTCTGAGCTCCTACAATGAGCAGTTCTTC
TRBV2	TRBJ1-5	NA	14	NA	CASSEGGRMEPQHF	TGTGCCAGCAGTGAGGGGGGGCGTATGGAGCCCCAGCATTTT
TRBV24-1	TRBJ2-5	NA	12	NA	CATNSAGETQYF	TGTGCCACCAACTCCGCGGGGGAGACCCAGTACTTC
TRBV7-2	TRBJ2-2	NA	16	TRBD2	CASSPHSGIAAGELFF	TGTGCCAGCAGCCCACATAGCGGGATAGCGGCCGGGGAGCTGTTTTTT